This T cell receptor beta chain was sequenced for a study of cytomegalovirus exposure and HLA in healthy donors. Study in general: Of approximately 400 genotyped donors, around 76% clustered with self-reported Caucasian donors. Study-level results: In a later analysis, common viral pathogens appeared linked to several of the most significant clusters. A later analysis showed that HLA-associated TCR beta chains had undergone more clonal expansion than equally common others. The CMV antigen specificity of a few CMV-associated chains was confirmed through in vitro analysis.

Regarding this clone: Its antigen is not identified.

Amplification used 60 Vbeta primers and 13 Jbeta primers. The repertoire was sequenced with immunoSEQ multiplex PCR; TCRdb's copy has only in-frame clones and lacks some. The sample carries fewer than 150,000 clones, 75% to 80% recorded once. What was sequenced was PBMCs. The TCR was taken from a man between 18 and 29 years old in good health and CMV-seronegative.

CDR3 in DNA: TGTGCCAGCAGCCGACTGGGTGCGGGGGGACAAGATACGCAGTATTTT. It codes for CASSRLGAGGQDTQYF. V usage is TRBV6-4 and J usage is TRBJ2-3; 8 bases are a match to TRBD2. The CDR3 sequence is 16 residues long. CDR1 and CDR2 (germline): MRHNA, SNTAGT. V dropped 6 bases and J dropped 5; count of bases not matched to a gene: 13.